The sequence of this TCR beta chain was determined in a study of naive and memory T cell subsets. Four subsets defined by CD45RA and CD27 were sorted after CD3, CD4, CD8 and live/dead staining. V was trimmed by 5 bases and J by 4 bases, leaving 17 bases between them. The germline CDR1 and CDR2 sequences are SGHTA and FQGNSA. CDR3 length: 15 residues. An equimolar mix of two oligonucleotides served as the beta constant-region primer for TRBC1 and TRBC2. Four rounds of PCR amplified the ligated cDNA using nested alpha and beta constant-region primers plus SP2. An oligonucleotide with the SP2 primer and a 12-nucleotide UMI was ligated to the cDNA 3' end. TCRdb reanalysed the UMI-ligation and nested PCR reads using MiXCR and keeps one entry per CDR3 protein. The sample lists over 30,000 distinct CDR3 sequences, around 18% seen once, with more than 3% in the top ten.

The chain uses TRBV7-2 and TRBJ1-1; D may be TRBD1 (6 bases). The sequencing sample was made of effector memory CD4+ T cells from blood. The subset is: effector memory, CD45RA- CD27-. The sequence was obtained from a human donor in good health. As DNA, the CDR3 is TGTGCCAGCAGCGTAACAGGGACCCCGACCACTGAAGCTTTCTTT. This encodes CASSVTGTPTTEAFF.